Below, 3 T cell receptor beta chains from the same sample are listed, as sequenced in a study of T-cell reconstitution after alpha-beta-depleted transplantation in children. Unique molecular identifiers were built into the TCRbeta library. In TCRdb, the PCR reads were re-called with MiXCR into one record per CDR3 protein. The sample lists approximately 800,000 distinct CDR3 sequences, less than 20% occurring once. The sample here was PBMCs, mostly from graft donor cells, taken 360 days after TCRalphabeta/CD19-depleted stem cell transplant. The receptors come from a male patient between 10 and 17 years old who had a stem cell transplant for acute lymphoblastic leukemia, so the T cells may come from the graft donor.

This clonotype was counted only a few times. V gene TRBV24-1 combines with J gene TRBJ2-5; D is perhaps TRBD1 (6 bases). CDR1 is KGHDR, CDR2 SFDVKD, per germline. V was pared by 3 bases and J by 3 bases, with 13 bases between. CDR3 length: 15 residues. As DNA, the CDR3 is TGTGCCACCAGTGATCCGTCAGGGGCTAAAGAGACCCAGTACTTC. This translates into CATSDPSGAKETQYF.

This sequence joins TRBV20-1 and TRBJ2-1; possibly TRBD1 for D (6 bases). Trimming removed 5 bases at V and 6 bases at J, with 17 bases between. Germline lookup yields CDR1 DFQATT and CDR2 SNEGSKA (reference sequence). This CDR3 is 14 amino acids long. The CDR3 region has the DNA TGCAGTGCTCGAACCCCAACAGGGATCAATGAGCAGTTCTTC. It specifies CSARTPTGINEQFF.

This clonotype has more than one count but fewer than ten. V is TRBV7-9 and J is TRBJ2-1; 7 nucleotides agree with TRBD2. Germline CDR1 and CDR2: SEHNR and FQNEAQ (reference sequence). J gave up 2 bases and V 5 bases, and 6 bases lay outside the gene matches. This CDR3 comprises 15 residues. CDR3 DNA sequence: TGTGCCAGCAGCGAGGCCGGGACTACCTACAATGAGCAGTTCTTC. Encoded protein: CASSEAGTTYNEQFF. The whole variable domain, filled in from reference TRBV7-9 and TRBJ2-1, reads DTGVSQNPRHKITKRGQNVTFRCDPISEHNRLYWYRQTLGQGPEFLTYFQNEAQLEKSRLLSDRFSAERPKGSFSTLEIQRTEQGDSAMYLCASSEAGTTYNEQFFGPGTRLTVL.